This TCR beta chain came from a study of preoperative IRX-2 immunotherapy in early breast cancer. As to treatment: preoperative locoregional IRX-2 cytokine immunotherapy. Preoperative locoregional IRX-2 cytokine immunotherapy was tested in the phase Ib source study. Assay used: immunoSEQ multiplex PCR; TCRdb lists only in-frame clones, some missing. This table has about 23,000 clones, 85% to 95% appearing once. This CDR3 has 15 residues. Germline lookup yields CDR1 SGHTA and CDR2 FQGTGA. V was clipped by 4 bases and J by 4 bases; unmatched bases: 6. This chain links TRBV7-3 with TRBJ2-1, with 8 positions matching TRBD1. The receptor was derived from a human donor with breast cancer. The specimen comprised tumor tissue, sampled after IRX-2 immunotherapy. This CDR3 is CASSSGQGLYNEQFF. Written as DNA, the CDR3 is TGTGCCAGCAGCTCCGGACAGGGATTGTACAATGAGCAGTTCTTC.